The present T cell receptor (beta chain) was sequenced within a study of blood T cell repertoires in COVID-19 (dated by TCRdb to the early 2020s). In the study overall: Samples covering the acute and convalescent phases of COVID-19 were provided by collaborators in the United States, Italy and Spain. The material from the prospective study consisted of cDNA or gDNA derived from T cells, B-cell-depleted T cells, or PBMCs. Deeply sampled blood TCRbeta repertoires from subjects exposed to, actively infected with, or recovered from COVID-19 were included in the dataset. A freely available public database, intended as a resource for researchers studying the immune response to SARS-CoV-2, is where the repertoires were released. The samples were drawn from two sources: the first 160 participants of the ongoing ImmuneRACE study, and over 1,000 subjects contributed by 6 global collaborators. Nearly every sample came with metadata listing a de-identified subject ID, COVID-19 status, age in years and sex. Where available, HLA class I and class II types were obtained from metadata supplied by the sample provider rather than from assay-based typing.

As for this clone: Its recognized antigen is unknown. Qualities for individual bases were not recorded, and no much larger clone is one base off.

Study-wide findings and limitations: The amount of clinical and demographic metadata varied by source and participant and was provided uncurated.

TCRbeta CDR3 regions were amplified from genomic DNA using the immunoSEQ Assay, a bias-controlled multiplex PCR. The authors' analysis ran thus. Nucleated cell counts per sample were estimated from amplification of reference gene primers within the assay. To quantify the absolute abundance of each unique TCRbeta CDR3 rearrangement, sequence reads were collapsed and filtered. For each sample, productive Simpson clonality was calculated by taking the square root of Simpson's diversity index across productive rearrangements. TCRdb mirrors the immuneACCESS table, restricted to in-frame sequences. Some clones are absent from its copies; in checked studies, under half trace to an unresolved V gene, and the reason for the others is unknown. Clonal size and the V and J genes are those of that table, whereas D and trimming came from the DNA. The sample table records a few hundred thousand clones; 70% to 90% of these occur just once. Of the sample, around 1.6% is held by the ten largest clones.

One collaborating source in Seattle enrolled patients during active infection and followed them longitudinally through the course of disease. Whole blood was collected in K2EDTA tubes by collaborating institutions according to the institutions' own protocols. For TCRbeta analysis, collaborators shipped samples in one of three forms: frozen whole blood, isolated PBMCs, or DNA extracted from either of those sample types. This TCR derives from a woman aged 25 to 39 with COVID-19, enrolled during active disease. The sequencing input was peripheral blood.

The CDR3 amino acid sequence is: CASSDRVGGYTF. The DNA reads TGTGCCAGCAGTGACAGGGTAGGGGGCTACACCTTC. This chain joins TRBV6-1 to TRBJ1-2; TRBD1 is perhaps the D gene, given 5 matching bases. CDR1 and CDR2 are drawn from the germline V gene: MNHNS, SASEGT. Relative to germline, V is 3 bases shorter and J is 8 bases shorter, with 10 bases between their ends. From its cysteine to its phenylalanine, the CDR3 spans 12 amino acids. The kept DNA is CDR3 alone, 36 bases in frame from the first base.